This T cell receptor (beta chain) is drawn from a study of blood T cell repertoires in COVID-19. Overall study context: T cells, B-cell-depleted T cells, or PBMCs provided the cDNA or gDNA that served as material.

Participants were aged roughly 18 to 89 years from 20 to 30 US areas. Clinical histories supplied by participants themselves formed the basis of cohort assignment. Symptom resolution, clearance, or two negative PCRs marked donors in Cohort 3 as recovered. Produced via immunoSEQ multiplex PCR; TCRdb's table is partial and in-frame only. The sample shows hundreds of thousands of clones, approximately 85% of them seen only once. The CDR3 runs to 15 residues. Germline loops: CDR1 LNHDA, CDR2 SQIVND (reference sequence). Trimming left V 5 bases short and J 10 bases short, with 18 bases between. The sequence was obtained from a man aged 30 to 39 who had recovered from COVID-19. Material: PBMCs or T cells enriched from blood (not recorded which). This sequence joins TRBV19 and TRBJ1-6; possibly TRBD1 for D (6 bases). CDR3 sequence: CASSQSQGSWSPLHF. CDR3 bases: TGTGCCAGTAGTCAAAGTCAGGGGTCGTGGTCACCCCTCCACTTT.